This TCR beta chain was sequenced during a study of T cells after yellow fever vaccination. Study outcomes and limitations: In FACS-sorted repertoires, abundant clonotypes from the bulk population could appear as contaminants. Compared with primary, the secondary response was weaker and peaked at day 5, not 15. A large majority of primary-vaccination clones showed up again after the booster (approximately 95% CD4, about 90% CD8).

A remark on this clonotype: The antigen is not known.

TCRdb reprocessed the 5' RACE reads with MiXCR, giving one entry per CDR3 protein. The repertoire holds some 120,000 distinct CDR3 sequences, roughly 15% seen once, with roughly 41% in the top ten. The sample here was CD8+ T cells sorted from PBMCs, taken 5 days after the yellow fever booster vaccination. This sequence originates from a man aged 18 to 29 who received the YFV17D yellow fever vaccine.

For the CDR3, the DNA is TGCGCCAGCAGCACCACAGGGAATACTGAAGCTTTCTTT. Translating it yields CASSTTGNTEAFF. This chain joins TRBV4-1 and TRBJ1-1; D possibly corresponds to TRBD1 (6 bases). The V and J ends lost 5 bases and 5 bases respectively, with 12 bases between them. The CDR3 totals 13 residues. Germline V lookup: CDR1 MGHRA, CDR2 YSYEKL.